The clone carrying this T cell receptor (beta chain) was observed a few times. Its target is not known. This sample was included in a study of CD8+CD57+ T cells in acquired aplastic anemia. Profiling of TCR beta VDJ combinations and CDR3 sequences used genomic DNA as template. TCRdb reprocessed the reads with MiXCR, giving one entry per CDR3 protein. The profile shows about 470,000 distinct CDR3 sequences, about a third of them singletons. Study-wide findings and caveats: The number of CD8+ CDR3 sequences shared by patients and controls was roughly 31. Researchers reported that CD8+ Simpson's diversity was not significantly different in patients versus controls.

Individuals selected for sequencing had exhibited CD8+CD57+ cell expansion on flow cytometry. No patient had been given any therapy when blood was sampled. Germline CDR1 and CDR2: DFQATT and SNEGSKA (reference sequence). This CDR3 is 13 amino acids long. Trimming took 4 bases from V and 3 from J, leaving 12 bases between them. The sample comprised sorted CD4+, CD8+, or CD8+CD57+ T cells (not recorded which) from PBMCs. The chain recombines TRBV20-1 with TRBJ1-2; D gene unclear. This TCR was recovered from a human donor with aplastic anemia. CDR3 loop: CSAIHRADYGYTF. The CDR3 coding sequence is TGCAGTGCTATACACCGGGCCGACTATGGCTACACCTTC.